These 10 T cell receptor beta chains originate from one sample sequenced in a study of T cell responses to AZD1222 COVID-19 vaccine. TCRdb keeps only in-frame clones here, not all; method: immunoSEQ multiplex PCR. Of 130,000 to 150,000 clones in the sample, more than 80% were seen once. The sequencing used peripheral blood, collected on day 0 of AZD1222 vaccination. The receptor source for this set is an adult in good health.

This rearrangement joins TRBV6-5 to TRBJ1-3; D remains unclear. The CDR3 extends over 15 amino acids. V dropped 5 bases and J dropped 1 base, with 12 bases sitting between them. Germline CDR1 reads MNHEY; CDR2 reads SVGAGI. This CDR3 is CASSPDRYSGNTIYF. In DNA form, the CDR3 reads TGTGCCAGCAGTCCGGATCGTTATTCTGGAAACACCATATATTTT.

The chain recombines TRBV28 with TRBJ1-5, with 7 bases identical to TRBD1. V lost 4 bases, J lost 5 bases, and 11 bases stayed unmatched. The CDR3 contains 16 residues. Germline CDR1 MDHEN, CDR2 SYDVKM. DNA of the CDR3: TGTGCCAGCAGTTCCAAATATAAGACAGGGCATCAGCCCCAGCATTTT. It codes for CASSSKYKTGHQPQHF.

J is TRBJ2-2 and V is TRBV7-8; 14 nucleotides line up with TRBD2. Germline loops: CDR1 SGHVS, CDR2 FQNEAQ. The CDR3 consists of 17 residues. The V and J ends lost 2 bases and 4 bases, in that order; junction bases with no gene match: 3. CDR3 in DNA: TGTGCCAGCAGCTTACTGGGACTAGCGGGGGTCACCGGGGAGCTGTTTTTT. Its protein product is CASSLLGLAGVTGELFF.

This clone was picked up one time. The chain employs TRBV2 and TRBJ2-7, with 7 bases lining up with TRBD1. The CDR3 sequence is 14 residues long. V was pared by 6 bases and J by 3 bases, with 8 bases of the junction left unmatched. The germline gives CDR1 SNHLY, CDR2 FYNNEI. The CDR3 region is CASRDMGQSYEQYF. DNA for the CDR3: TGTGCCAGCAGGGATATGGGACAGAGCTACGAGCAGTACTTC.

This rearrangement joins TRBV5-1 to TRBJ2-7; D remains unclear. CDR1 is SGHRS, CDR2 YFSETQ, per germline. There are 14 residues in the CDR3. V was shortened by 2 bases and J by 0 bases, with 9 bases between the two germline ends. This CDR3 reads CASSFPTSSYEQYF. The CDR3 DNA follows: TGCGCCAGCAGCTTCCCCACAAGCTCCTACGAGCAGTACTTC.

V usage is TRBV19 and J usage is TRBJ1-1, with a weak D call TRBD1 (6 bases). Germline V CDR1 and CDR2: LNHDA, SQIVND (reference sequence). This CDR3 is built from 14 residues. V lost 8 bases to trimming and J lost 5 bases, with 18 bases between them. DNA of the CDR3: TGTGCCAGTCGGGGGCCCGGCGGATATACTGAAGCTTTCTTT. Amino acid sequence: CASRGPGGYTEAFF.

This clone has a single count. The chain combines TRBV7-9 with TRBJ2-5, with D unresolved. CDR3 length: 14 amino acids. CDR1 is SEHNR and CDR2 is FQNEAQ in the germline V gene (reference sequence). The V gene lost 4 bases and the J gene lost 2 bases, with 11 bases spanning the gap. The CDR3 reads CASSYQKRQETQYF. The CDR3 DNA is TGTGCCAGCAGCTATCAGAAAAGACAAGAGACCCAGTACTTC. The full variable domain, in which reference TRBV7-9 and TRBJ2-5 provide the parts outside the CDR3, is DTGVSQNPRHKITKRGQNVTFRCDPISEHNRLYWYRQTLGQGPEFLTYFQNEAQLEKSRLLSDRFSAERPKGSFSTLEIQRTEQGDSAMYLCASSYQKRQETQYFGPGTRLLVL.

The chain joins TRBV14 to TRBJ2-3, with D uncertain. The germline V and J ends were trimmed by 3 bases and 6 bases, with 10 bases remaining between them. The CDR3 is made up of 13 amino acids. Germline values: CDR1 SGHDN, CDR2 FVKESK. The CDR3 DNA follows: TGTGCCAGCAGCCATGTAGTCACCGATACGCAGTATTTT. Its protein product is CASSHVVTDTQYF.

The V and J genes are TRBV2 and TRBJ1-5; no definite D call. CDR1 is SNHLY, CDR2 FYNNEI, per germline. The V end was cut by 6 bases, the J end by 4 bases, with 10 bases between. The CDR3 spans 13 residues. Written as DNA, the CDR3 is TGTGCCAGCAGCCTGGACGGAAATCAGCCCCAGCATTTT. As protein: CASSLDGNQPQHF.

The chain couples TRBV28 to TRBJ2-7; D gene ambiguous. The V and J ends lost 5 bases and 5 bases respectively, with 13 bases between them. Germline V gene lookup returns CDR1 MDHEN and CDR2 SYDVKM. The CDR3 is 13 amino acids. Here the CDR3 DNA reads TGTGCCAGCAGTCCTCCCCTATGGAACGAGCAGTACTTC. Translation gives CASSPPLWNEQYF.